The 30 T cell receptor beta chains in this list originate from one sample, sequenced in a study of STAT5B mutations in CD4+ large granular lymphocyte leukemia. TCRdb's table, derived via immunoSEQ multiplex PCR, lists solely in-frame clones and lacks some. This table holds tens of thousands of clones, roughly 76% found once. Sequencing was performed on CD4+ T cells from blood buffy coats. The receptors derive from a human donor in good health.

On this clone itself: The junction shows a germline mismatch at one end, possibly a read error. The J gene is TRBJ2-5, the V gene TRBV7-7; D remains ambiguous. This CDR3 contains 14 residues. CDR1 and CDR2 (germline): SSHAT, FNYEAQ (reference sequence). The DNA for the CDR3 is TGTGCTAGCAGCTCCCGTGAAGGGCAAGAGACCCAGTACTTC. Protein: CASSSREGQETQYF.

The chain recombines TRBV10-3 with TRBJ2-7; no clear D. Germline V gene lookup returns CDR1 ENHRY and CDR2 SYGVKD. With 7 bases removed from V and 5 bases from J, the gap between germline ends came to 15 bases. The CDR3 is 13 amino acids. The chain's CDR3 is CAITPHAWNEQYF. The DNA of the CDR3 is TGTGCCATCACCCCACATGCATGGAACGAGCAGTACTTC.

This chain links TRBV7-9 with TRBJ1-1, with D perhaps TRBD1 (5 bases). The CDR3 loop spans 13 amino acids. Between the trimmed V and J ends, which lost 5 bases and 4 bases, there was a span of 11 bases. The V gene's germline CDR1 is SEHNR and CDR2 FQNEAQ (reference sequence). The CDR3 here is CASSRETVTEAFF. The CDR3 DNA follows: TGTGCCAGCAGCCGTGAGACAGTCACTGAAGCTTTCTTT.

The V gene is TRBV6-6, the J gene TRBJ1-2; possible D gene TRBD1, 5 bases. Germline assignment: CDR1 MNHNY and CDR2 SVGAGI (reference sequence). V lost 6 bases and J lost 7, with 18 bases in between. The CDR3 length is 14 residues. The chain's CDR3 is CASRLLPGDPGYTF. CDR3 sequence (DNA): TGTGCCAGCAGATTACTTCCGGGGGACCCTGGCTACACCTTC.

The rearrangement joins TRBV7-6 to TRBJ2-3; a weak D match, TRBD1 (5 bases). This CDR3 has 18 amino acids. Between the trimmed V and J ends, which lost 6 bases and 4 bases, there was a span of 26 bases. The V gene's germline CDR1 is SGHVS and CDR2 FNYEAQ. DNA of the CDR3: TGTGCCAGCAGTCCCACCCTTCGATTAGACAGTCCGGCAGATACGCAGTATTTT. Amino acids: CASSPTLRLDSPADTQYF.

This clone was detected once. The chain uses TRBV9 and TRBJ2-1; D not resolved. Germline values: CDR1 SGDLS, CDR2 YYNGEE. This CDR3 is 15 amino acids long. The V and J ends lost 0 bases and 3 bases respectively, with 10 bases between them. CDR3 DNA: TGTGCCAGCAGCGTAGCCGAACTATACTACAATGAGCAGTTCTTC. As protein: CASSVAELYYNEQFF.

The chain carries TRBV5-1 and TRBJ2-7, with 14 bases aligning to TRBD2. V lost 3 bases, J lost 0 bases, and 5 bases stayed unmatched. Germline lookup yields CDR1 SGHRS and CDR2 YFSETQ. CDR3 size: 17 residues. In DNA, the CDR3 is TGCGCCAGCAGCTCGGGTGGGACTAGCGGGAGCTCCTACGAGCAGTACTTC. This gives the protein CASSSGGTSGSSYEQYF. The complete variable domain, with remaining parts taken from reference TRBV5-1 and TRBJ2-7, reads KAGVTQTPRYLIKTRGQQVTLSCSPISGHRSVSWYQQTPGQGLQFLFEYFSETQRNKGNFPGRFSGRQFSNSRSEMNVSTLELGDSALYLCASSSGGTSGSSYEQYFGPGTRLTVT.

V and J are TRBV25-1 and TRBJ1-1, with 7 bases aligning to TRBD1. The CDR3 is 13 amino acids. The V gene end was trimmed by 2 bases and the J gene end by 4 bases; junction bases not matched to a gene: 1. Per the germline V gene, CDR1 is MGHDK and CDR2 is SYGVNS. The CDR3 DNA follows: TGTGCCAGCAGTGAAGCAGGGGGCACTGAAGCTTTCTTT. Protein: CASSEAGGTEAFF.

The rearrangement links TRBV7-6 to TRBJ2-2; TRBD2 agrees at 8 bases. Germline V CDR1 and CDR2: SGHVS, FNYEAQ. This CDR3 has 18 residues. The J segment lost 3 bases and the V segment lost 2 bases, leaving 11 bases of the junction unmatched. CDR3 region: CASSLTLPAGADTGELFF. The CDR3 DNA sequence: TGTGCCAGCAGCTTAACTTTACCAGCGGGAGCAGACACCGGGGAGCTGTTTTTT.

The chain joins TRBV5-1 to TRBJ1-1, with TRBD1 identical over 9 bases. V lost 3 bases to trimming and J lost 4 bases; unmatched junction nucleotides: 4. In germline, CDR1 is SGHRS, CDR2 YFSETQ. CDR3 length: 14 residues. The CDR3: CASSSTGGSTEAFF. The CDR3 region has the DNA TGCGCCAGCAGCTCCACAGGGGGCAGCACTGAAGCTTTCTTT.

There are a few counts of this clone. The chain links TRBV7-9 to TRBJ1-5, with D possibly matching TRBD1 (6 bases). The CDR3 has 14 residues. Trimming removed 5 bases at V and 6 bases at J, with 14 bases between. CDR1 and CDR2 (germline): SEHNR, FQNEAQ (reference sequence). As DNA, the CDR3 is TGTGCCAGCAGCCAGGGGTCCATCCCTCAGCCCCAGCATTTT. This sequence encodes CASSQGSIPQPQHF.

DNA of the CDR3: TGTGCCAGCAGCTTAGGCGCGGTATCTGAAGCTTTCTTT. Its translation is CASSLGAVSEAFF. The chain couples TRBV7-9 to TRBJ1-1; D uncertain. This CDR3 spans 13 amino acids. The germline V and J ends were trimmed by 1 base and 6 bases, with 9 bases remaining between them. Germline V lookup: CDR1 SEHNR, CDR2 FQNEAQ (reference sequence).

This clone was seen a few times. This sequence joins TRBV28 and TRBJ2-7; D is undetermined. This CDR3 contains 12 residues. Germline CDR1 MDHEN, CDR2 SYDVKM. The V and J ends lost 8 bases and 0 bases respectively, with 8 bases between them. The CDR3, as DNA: TGTGCCAGCTGGGCAAGCTCCTACGAGCAGTACTTC. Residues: CASWASSYEQYF.

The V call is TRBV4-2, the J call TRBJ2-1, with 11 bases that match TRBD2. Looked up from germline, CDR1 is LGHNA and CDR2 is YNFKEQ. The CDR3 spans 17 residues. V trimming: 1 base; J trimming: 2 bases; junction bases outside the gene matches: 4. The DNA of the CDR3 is TGTGCCAGCAGCCAAGCGACTAGCGGGGTTCCCTACAATGAGCAGTTCTTC. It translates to CASSQATSGVPYNEQFF.

The DNA of the CDR3 is TGTGCCAGTAGCACTAGCGGGATCAACACCGGGGAGCTGTTTTTT. It specifies CASSTSGINTGELFF. The rearrangement joins TRBV19 to TRBJ2-2; TRBD2 matches 10 bases. The germline V gene has CDR1 LNHDA and CDR2 SQIVND (reference sequence). The J segment lost 2 bases and the V segment lost 6 bases, leaving 3 bases of the junction unmatched. The CDR3 runs 15 residues.

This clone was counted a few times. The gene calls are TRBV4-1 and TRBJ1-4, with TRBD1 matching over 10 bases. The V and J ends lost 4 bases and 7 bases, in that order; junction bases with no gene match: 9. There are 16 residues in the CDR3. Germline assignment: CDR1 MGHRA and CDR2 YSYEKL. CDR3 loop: CASSPPERTGGEKLFF. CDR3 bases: TGCGCCAGCAGCCCCCCAGAACGGACAGGGGGTGAAAAACTGTTTTTT.

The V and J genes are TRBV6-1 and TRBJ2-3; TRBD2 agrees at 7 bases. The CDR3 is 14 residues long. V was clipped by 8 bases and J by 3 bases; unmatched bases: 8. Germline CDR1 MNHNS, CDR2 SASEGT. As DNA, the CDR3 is TGTGCCAGCTGTAGGCGGGAGTCAACAGATACGCAGTATTTT. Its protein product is CASCRRESTDTQYF.

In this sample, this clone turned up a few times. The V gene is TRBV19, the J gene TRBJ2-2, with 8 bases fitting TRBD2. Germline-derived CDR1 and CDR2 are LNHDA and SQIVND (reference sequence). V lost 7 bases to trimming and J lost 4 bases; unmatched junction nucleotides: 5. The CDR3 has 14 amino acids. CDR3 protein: CASILGTSTGELFF. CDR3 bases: TGTGCCAGTATTCTCGGGACTAGCACCGGGGAGCTGTTTTTT.

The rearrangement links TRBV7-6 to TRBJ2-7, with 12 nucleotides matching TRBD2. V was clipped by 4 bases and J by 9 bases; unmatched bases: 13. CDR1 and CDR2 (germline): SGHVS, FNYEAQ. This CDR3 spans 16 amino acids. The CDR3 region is CASSSRRLAGVVGQYF. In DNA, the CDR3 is TGTGCCAGCAGCTCACGAAGACTAGCGGGAGTGGTCGGGCAGTACTTC.

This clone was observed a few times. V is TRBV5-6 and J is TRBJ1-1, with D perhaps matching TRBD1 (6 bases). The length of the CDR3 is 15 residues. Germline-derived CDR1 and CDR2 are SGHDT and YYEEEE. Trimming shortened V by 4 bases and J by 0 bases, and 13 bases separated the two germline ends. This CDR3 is CASSPRGAVNTEAFF. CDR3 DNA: TGTGCCAGCAGCCCCCGGGGGGCAGTGAACACTGAAGCTTTCTTT.

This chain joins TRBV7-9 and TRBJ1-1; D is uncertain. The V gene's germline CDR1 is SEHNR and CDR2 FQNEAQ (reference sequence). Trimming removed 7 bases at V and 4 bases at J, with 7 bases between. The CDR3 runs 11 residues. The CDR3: CASTRGTEAFF. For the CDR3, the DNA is TGTGCCAGCACCCGAGGCACTGAAGCTTTCTTT.

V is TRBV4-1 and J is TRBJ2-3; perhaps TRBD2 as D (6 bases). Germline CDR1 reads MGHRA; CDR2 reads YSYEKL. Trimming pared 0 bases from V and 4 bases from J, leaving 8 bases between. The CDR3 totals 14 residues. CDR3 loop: CASSQDWRADTQYF. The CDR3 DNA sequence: TGCGCCAGCAGCCAAGATTGGAGGGCAGATACGCAGTATTTT.

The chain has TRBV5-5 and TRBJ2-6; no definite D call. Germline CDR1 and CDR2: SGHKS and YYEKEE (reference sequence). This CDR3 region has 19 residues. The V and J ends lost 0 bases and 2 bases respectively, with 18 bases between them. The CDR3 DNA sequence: TGTGCCAGCAGCTTGGTTAGCCCCTCTTCGTTGGCTGGGGCCAACGTCCTGACTTTC. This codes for CASSLVSPSSLAGANVLTF. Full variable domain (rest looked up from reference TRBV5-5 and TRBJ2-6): DAGVTQSPTHLIKTRGQQVTLRCSPISGHKSVSWYQQVLGQGPQFIFQYYEKEERGRGNFPDRFSARQFPNYSSELNVNALLLGDSALYLCASSLVSPSSLAGANVLTFGAGSRLTVL.

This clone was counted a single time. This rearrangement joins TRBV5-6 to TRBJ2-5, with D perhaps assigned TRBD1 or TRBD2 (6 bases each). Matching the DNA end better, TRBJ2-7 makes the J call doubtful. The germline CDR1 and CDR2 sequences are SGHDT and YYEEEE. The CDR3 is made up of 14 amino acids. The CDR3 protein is CASSLPGDTYEQYF. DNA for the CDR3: TGTGCCAGCAGCTTACCGGGGGACACCTACGAGCAGTACTTC.

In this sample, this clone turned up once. The CDR3 reads CASSLREAANTEAFF. As DNA, the CDR3 is TGTGCCAGCAGCTTAAGGGAAGCAGCCAACACTGAAGCTTTCTTT. The rearrangement joins TRBV7-8 to TRBJ1-1, with unresolved D. V was trimmed by 2 bases and J by 2 bases, leaving 12 bases between them. Per germline, CDR1 SGHVS and CDR2 FQNEAQ. This CDR3 is built from 15 residues.

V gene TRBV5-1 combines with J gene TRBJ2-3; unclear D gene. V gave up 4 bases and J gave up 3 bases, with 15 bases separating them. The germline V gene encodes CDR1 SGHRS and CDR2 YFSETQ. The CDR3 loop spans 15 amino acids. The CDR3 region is CASSPRFSETDTQYF. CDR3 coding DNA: TGCGCCAGCAGCCCCCGGTTCAGCGAAACAGATACGCAGTATTTT.

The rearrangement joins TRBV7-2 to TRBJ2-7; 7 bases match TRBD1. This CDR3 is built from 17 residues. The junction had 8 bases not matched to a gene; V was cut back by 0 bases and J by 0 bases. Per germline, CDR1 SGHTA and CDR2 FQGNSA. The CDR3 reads CASSLATRGRVSYEQYF. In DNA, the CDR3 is TGTGCCAGCAGCTTAGCGACGAGGGGGCGGGTCTCCTACGAGCAGTACTTC.

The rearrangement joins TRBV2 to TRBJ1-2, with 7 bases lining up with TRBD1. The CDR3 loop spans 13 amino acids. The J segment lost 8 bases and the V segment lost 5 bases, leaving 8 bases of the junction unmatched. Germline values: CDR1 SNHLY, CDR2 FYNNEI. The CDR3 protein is CASSKITGDGYTF. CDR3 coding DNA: TGTGCCAGCAGTAAAATAACAGGGGACGGCTACACCTTC.

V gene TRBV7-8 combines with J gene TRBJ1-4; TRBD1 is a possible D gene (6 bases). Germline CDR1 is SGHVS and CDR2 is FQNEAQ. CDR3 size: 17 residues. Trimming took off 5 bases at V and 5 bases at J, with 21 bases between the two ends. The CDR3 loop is CASSALPGGGRNEKLFF. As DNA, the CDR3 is TGTGCCAGCAGCGCCCTCCCAGGTGGGGGCAGGAATGAAAAACTGTTTTTT.

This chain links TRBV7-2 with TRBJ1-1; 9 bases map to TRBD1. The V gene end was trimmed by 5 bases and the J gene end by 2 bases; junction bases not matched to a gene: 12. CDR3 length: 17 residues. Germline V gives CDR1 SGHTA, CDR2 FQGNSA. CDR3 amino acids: CASSPWTGAVKNTEAFF. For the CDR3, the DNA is TGTGCCAGCAGCCCCTGGACAGGGGCCGTAAAAAACACTGAAGCTTTCTTT. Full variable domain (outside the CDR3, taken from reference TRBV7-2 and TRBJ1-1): GAGVSQSPSNKVTEKGKDVELRCDPISGHTALYWYRQSLGQGLEFLIYFQGNSAPDKSGLPSDRFSAERTGGSVSTLTIQRTQQEDSAVYLCASSPWTGAVKNTEAFFGQGTRLTVV.